This passage covers 13 T cell receptor beta chains from one sample sequenced in a study of beta chain features in type 1 diabetes. Study outcomes and limitations: Moderately but significantly shorter TCRB CDR3s were found in Type 1 diabetes patients in all four CD4+ subsets.

Antigens for these TCRs are unknown. The sequenced template was cDNA made from the entire isolated RNA. Profiling relied on immunoSEQ multiplex PCR, and the TCRdb table lists in-frame clones only, not all of them. The sample lists a few hundred thousand clones, around 12% occurring once. Sequencing input: naive CD4+ T cells from blood. These receptors all stem from a woman between 18 and 29 years old with type 1 diabetes.

This clone showed up just a few times. V is TRBV4-1 and J is TRBJ2-6, with 7 nucleotides matching TRBD1. The CDR3 covers 15 residues. The V gene's germline CDR1 is MGHRA and CDR2 YSYEKL. V shed 4 bases and J 2 bases; nucleotides not matched to a gene: 2. CDR3 loop: CASSPTGAGANVLTF. DNA for the CDR3: TGCGCCAGCAGCCCAACAGGGGCTGGGGCCAACGTCCTGACTTTC.

This chain connects TRBV9 to TRBJ1-2; D is ambiguous. V lost 4 bases to trimming and J lost 3 bases, with 13 bases between them. This CDR3 has 14 residues. Germline V gives CDR1 SGDLS, CDR2 YYNGEE. CDR3 coding DNA: TGTGCCAGCAGCTCCACTAGGGTGGACTATGGCTACACCTTC. Translation gives CASSSTRVDYGYTF.

Ten or more counts support this clone. The chain uses TRBV29-1 and TRBJ2-4; D remains ambiguous. This CDR3 is built from 11 residues. V lost 3 bases and J lost 7, with 7 bases in between. The germline CDR1 and CDR2 sequences are SQVTM and ANQGSEA. DNA of the CDR3: TGCAGCGTTGAGGGCCCCAACATTCAGTACTTC. It encodes CSVEGPNIQYF.

The rearrangement links TRBV6-5 to TRBJ2-3; no firm D call. The germline V and J ends were trimmed by 6 bases and 3 bases, with 7 bases remaining between them. Germline V CDR1 and CDR2: MNHEY, SVGAGI. The CDR3 is 12 amino acids. The CDR3 protein is CASSPTTDTQYF. CDR3 sequence (DNA): TGTGCCAGCAGCCCTACTACAGATACGCAGTATTTT.

This chain uses TRBV5-4 with TRBJ2-1; 8 bases match TRBD1. CDR1 is SGHNT and CDR2 is YYREEE in the germline V gene (reference sequence). This CDR3 spans 15 amino acids. V dropped 5 bases and J dropped 3; count of bases not matched to a gene: 7. The CDR3 nucleotides read TGTGCCAGCAGTCCAGACAGGGGTGGCTACAATGAGCAGTTCTTC. The encoded protein is CASSPDRGGYNEQFF. Full variable domain (outside the CDR3, taken from reference TRBV5-4 and TRBJ2-1): ETGVTQSPTHLIKTRGQQVTLRCSSQSGHNTVSWYQQALGQGPQFIFQYYREEENGRGNFPPRFSGLQFPNYSSELNVNALELDDSALYLCASSPDRGGYNEQFFGPGTRLTVL.

In its sample, this clone was seen a few times. V gene TRBV2 combines with J gene TRBJ2-3, with 8 bases fitting TRBD2. This CDR3 has 15 residues. The germline gives CDR1 SNHLY, CDR2 FYNNEI. V was clipped by 4 bases and J by 4 bases; unmatched bases: 7. CDR3: CASSGRHGRADTQYF. CDR3 sequence (DNA): TGTGCCAGCAGTGGTCGACACGGGAGGGCAGATACGCAGTATTTT.

J is TRBJ1-5 and V is TRBV10-3; D unresolved. This CDR3 has 13 residues. From germline, CDR1 is ENHRY and CDR2 SYGVKD. With 3 bases removed from V and 9 bases from J, the gap between germline ends came to 12 bases. The CDR3 DNA is TGTGCCATCAGTGATGGCGGAGTCGGGCCCCAGCATTTT. This encodes CAISDGGVGPQHF.

The V gene is TRBV5-1, the J gene TRBJ2-1; TRBD1 is a possible D gene (6 bases). This CDR3 spans 14 amino acids. With 3 bases removed from V and 9 bases from J, the gap between germline ends came to 16 bases. CDR1 is SGHRS and CDR2 is YFSETQ in the germline V gene. The CDR3 DNA is TGCGCCAGCAGCTCCCTACAGGGAAGGGGTGAGCAGTTCTTC. Its protein product is CASSSLQGRGEQFF.

This clone was seen more than once but under ten times. This CDR3 is CVGVAEKAFF. The CDR3 DNA reads TGTGTCGGGGTTGCCGAAAAAGCTTTCTTT. V gene TRBV7-9 combines with J gene TRBJ1-1; the D is unclear. Germline V gene data show CDR1 as SEHNR and CDR2 as FQNEAQ (reference sequence). This CDR3 contains 10 residues.

This clone was detected only once. CDR3 region: CASSLVTPRRLAGGDYEQYF. Here the CDR3 DNA reads TGCGCCAGCAGCTTGGTTACCCCCCGAAGGTTAGCGGGAGGGGACTACGAGCAGTACTTC. This chain links TRBV5-1 with TRBJ2-7; 11 bases line up with TRBD2. V lost 0 bases to trimming and J lost 3 bases; unmatched junction nucleotides: 17. Germline CDR1 and CDR2: SGHRS and YFSETQ. CDR3 length equals 20 residues.

This chain uses TRBV28 with TRBJ2-5, with a possible D match to TRBD1 (5 bases). This CDR3 is 12 amino acids long. The ends were cut back, 1 base at V and 5 bases at J, with 5 bases in the middle. CDR1 is MDHEN, CDR2 SYDVKM, per germline. CDR3 sequence (DNA): TGTGCCAGCAGTTTATCAGGGGAGACCCAGTACTTC. It specifies CASSLSGETQYF.

V usage is TRBV15 and J usage is TRBJ2-1; 7 nucleotides align to TRBD1. The CDR3 length is 15 residues. CDR1 is LNHNV, CDR2 YYDKDF, per germline (reference sequence). The junction had 7 bases not matched to a gene; V was cut back by 0 bases and J by 8 bases. CDR3 in amino acids: CATSRDSTGLDEQFF. Here the CDR3 DNA reads TGTGCCACCAGCAGAGATTCGACAGGGCTCGATGAGCAGTTCTTC.

This clone turned up a few times. The gene calls are TRBV5-6 and TRBJ2-5; TRBD2 matches 11 bases. With V trimmed by 4 bases and J by 5 bases, 16 bases remained unmatched. Germline V lookup: CDR1 SGHDT, CDR2 YYEEEE. The CDR3 runs to 18 residues. Here the CDR3 DNA reads TGTGCCAGCAGCCGGAGGCCTAGCGGGAGGATCCCCCAGGAGACCCAGTACTTC. Amino acids: CASSRRPSGRIPQETQYF.